This TCR beta chain was captured in a study of T cells in Graves' hyperthyroidism and ophthalmopathy. Together with thyroid ultrasound, orbital computed tomography, serum thyroxine and TRAb, clinical symptoms were used for diagnoses. Germline V gene sequence: CDR1 SGDLS, CDR2 YYNGEE. The CDR3 sequence is 16 residues long. Trimming took 4 bases from V and 7 from J; bases not matched to a gene: 11. Using RNA transcripts as the source, TCR beta CDR3 regions were amplified. RT-PCR in the first round (using the HTBI primer set) targeted the TCR CDR3. TCRdb used MiXCR to reprocess the multiplex PCR reads, holding one entry per CDR3 protein. The table records about 700,000 distinct CDR3 sequences, over 40% of them present only once.

The chain uses TRBV9 and TRBJ1-4; 9 nucleotides match TRBD1. This receptor was identified in an adult man with Graves' disease, either hyperthyroidism or ophthalmopathy (not recorded which). What was sequenced was peripheral blood or thyroid tissue (not recorded which). In nucleotides, the CDR3 is TGTGCCAGCAGCCGAACTACAGGGGGCGTTTTTGAAAAACTGTTTTTT. Translating gives CASSRTTGGVFEKLFF. The full variable domain, in which reference TRBV9 and TRBJ1-4 provide the parts outside the CDR3, is DSGVTQTPKHLITATGQRVTLRCSPRSGDLSVYWYQQSLDQGLQFLIQYYNGEERAKGNILERFSAQQFPDLHSELNLSSLELGDSALYFCASSRTTGGVFEKLFFGSGTQLSVL.